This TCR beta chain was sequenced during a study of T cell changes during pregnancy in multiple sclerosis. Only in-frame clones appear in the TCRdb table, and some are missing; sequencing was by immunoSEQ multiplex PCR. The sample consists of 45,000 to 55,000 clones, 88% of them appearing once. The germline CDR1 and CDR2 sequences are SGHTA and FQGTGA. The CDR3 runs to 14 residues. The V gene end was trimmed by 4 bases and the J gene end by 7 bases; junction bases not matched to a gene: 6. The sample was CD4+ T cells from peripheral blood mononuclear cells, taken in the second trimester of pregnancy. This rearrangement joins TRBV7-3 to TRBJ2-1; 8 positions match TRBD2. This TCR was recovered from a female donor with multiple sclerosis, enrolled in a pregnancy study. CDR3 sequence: CASSSGLATNEQFF. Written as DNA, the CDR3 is TGTGCCAGCAGCTCAGGACTAGCCACAAATGAGCAGTTCTTC.